This passage covers 2 T cell receptor beta chains from one sample sequenced in a study of T cell responses to AZD1222 COVID-19 vaccine (dated by TCRdb to about 2021). Libraries were made using the immunoSEQ multiplex PCR assay. Not all clones reach the TCRdb copy of this immuneACCESS table, which keeps in-frame sequences only. Checked studies attribute under half of the gap to unresolved V genes and leave the rest unexplained. This sample lists 95,000 to 150,000 clones; roughly 91% were detected once. Around 30% of the sample comes from the top ten. The time point tag for this specimen amounts to: baseline before first vaccination. The sequences come from peripheral blood, collected on day 0 of AZD1222 vaccination. The receptors shown here come from an adult in good health.

The chain is built from TRBV5-1 and TRBJ2-2; TRBD1 is a possible D gene (5 bases). This CDR3 has 18 residues. V was shortened by 0 bases and J by 7 bases, with 22 bases between the two germline ends. CDR1 SGHRS and CDR2 YFSETQ come from the germline V gene. In DNA form, the CDR3 reads TGCGCCAGCAGCTTGGCCGGGCAGGGCCTAATGGGAAGCGGGGAGCTGTTTTTT. Translating it yields CASSLAGQGLMGSGELFF.

The table lists this clone with a few counts. This chain links TRBV14 with TRBJ2-1; unclear D gene. V was clipped by 4 bases and J by 8 bases, with 15 bases between them. The CDR3 is 14 residues long. From germline, CDR1 is SGHDN and CDR2 FVKESK. The CDR3 loop reads CASSPTGLMDEQFF. The CDR3 DNA reads as TGTGCCAGCAGCCCGACCGGCCTTATGGATGAGCAGTTCTTC.